A single sample is the source of the 2 T cell receptor beta chains below, sequenced in a study of regulatory dendritic cells for organ transplantation. CFSE-labeled sorted T cells met regulatory or mature dendritic cells for around five days. The antigens these receptors bind are not known. Generated by immunoSEQ multiplex PCR, the TCRdb table keeps only in-frame clones and is missing some. Among 9,500 to 15,000 clones listed, around three fifths were seen once. The sequenced sample was naive CD8+ T cells from blood cultured with dendritic cells. Subset meaning: CD45RA+ naive T cells. These receptors all come from a human donor in good health.

The V and J genes are TRBV2 and TRBJ1-2; a weak D match, TRBD1 (5 bases). Per germline, CDR1 SNHLY and CDR2 FYNNEI. Trimming left V 7 bases short and J 2 bases short, with 11 bases between. This CDR3 has 13 residues. Here the CDR3 reads CASTMAGNYGYTF. As DNA, the CDR3 is TGTGCCAGCACCATGGCAGGGAACTATGGCTACACCTTC. The variable domain in full, with the rest retrieved from reference TRBV2 and TRBJ1-2, is EPEVTQTPSHQVTQMGQEVILRCVPISNHLYFYWYRQILGQKVEFLVSFYNNEISEKSEIFDDQFSVERPDGSNFTLKIRSTKLEDSAMYFCASTMAGNYGYTFGSGTRLTVV.

The V gene is TRBV6-1, the J gene TRBJ2-7; TRBD1 agrees at 7 bases. CDR3 length equals 15 residues. The germline V gene encodes CDR1 MNHNS and CDR2 SASEGT. The ends lost 1 base at V and 2 bases at J; junction bases unmatched: 5. CDR3 sequence: CASSEGRQGAYEQYF. The CDR3 DNA follows: TGTGCCAGCAGTGAAGGGAGACAGGGCGCCTACGAGCAGTACTTC.